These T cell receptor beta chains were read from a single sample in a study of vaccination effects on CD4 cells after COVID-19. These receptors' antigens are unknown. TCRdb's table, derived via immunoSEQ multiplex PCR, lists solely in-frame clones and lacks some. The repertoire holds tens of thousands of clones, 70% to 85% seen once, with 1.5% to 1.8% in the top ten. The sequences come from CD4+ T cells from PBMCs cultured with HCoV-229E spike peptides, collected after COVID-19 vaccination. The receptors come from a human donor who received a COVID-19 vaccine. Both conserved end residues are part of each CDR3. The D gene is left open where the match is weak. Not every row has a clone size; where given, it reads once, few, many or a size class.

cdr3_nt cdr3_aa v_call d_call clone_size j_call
TGTGCCAGCAGCTACGAGCGGGGGGCAGGAGGAAACACCATATATTTT CASSYERGAGGNTIYF TRBV28 NA once TRBJ1-3
TGCAGTGCTAGGGGCGGGGAGACCCAGTACTTC CSARGGETQYF TRBV20-1 NA NA TRBJ2-5
TGTGCCATCAGAGGGGCACGGACGGCCCTGAACTATGGCTACACCTTC CAIRGARTALNYGYTF TRBV28 NA NA TRBJ1-2
TGTGCCAGCAGGACCGGACAGGGATCGGTAGATACGCAGTATTTT CASRTGQGSVDTQYF TRBV2 TRBD1 NA TRBJ2-3
TGCGCCAGCAGCACCGGGACAGGGGACAAGCCCCTCCACTTT CASSTGTGDKPLHF TRBV5-1 TRBD1 NA TRBJ1-6
TGTGCCAGCAGCAAAGGACTAGCGGGGATACAAGAGACCCAGTACTTC CASSKGLAGIQETQYF TRBV21-1 NA NA TRBJ2-5
TGCAGTGCTAGAGGCTATGGCTACACCTTC CSARGYGYTF TRBV20-1 NA few TRBJ1-2
TGCAGCGTCGCTAGGGGGAATGAGCAGTTCTTC CSVARGNEQFF TRBV29-1 NA NA TRBJ2-1
TGTGCCAGCGGCCCCACCGCAACTAATGAAAAACTGTTTTTT CASGPTATNEKLFF TRBV6-5 NA NA TRBJ1-4
TGTGCCAGCTCACCACGGGGGCCCCGCTCTGGAAACACCATATATTTT CASSPRGPRSGNTIYF TRBV18 NA few TRBJ1-3
TGCGCCAGCTCCGCGATCTCTGGGGCCAACGTCCTGACTTTC CASSAISGANVLTF TRBV5-1 NA NA TRBJ2-6
TGTGCCAGCATTTATCAGTCTAACTATGGCTACACCTTC CASIYQSNYGYTF TRBV6-6 NA NA TRBJ1-2
TGCGCCAGCAGCTTGGTCCAGGGGGCAGGAGAAAAACTGTTTTTT CASSLVQGAGEKLFF TRBV5-1 TRBD1 few TRBJ1-4
TGTGCCACCAGTGATTTGGGGACAGGGGAGTCACCCCTCCACTTT CATSDLGTGESPLHF TRBV24-1 TRBD1 few TRBJ1-6
TGTGCCACCAGTGATCCCAGACTAGCGGGGGGCCTCTACAATGAGCAGTTCTTC CATSDPRLAGGLYNEQFF TRBV24-1 TRBD2 NA TRBJ2-1
TGTGCCAGCAGCCACGACAGTTTAGCCAAAAACATTCAGTACTTC CASSHDSLAKNIQYF TRBV21-1 NA NA TRBJ2-4
TGCGCCAGCAGCCCAGGGGGCACTCGGACCGGGGAGCTGTTTTTT CASSPGGTRTGELFF TRBV5-1 TRBD1 once TRBJ2-2
TGTGCCAGCACACCGGGACAGGGGATGAATCAGCCCCAGCATTTT CASTPGQGMNQPQHF TRBV5-8 TRBD1 NA TRBJ1-5
TGTGCCAGCAGCAAACAGGGAGGAGAGACCCAGTACTTC CASSKQGGETQYF TRBV7-3 NA few TRBJ2-5
TGTGCCAGCTCACCACCAGCGGGAGATGAAAGCAATCAGCCCCAGCATTTT CASSPPAGDESNQPQHF TRBV18 NA NA TRBJ1-5
TGTGCCAGCAGCTTAGGGCCTACAGGGACAGATACGCAGTATTTT CASSLGPTGTDTQYF TRBV7-2 NA NA TRBJ2-3
TGTGCCACCAGTGATTTAGCAGGGATTGGGGAGACCCAGTACTTC CATSDLAGIGETQYF TRBV24-1 NA NA TRBJ2-5
TGTGCCAGCAGCCTGGGACAGACTTATCCCTACAATGAGCAGTTCTTC CASSLGQTYPYNEQFF TRBV7-9 TRBD1 NA TRBJ2-1
TGTGCCAGCAGCTTGGAGGGCAGGGTCTATGGCTACACCTTC CASSLEGRVYGYTF TRBV5-6 NA NA TRBJ1-2
TGTGCCAGCAGCCAAGCAAGGGTCACTGAAGCTTTCTTT CASSQARVTEAFF TRBV3-1/TRBV3-2 NA NA TRBJ1-1
TGTGCCAGCAGTTTCTCGAGTGCTCCCGGCTACACCTTC CASSFSSAPGYTF TRBV12-3/TRBV12-4 NA once TRBJ1-2
TGTGCCAGTAGTATTGGTCGGCAGCCCCAGCATTTT CASSIGRQPQHF TRBV19 NA NA TRBJ1-5
TGTGCCAGCATGGAGGGACTAGCGGGGGAGACCCAGTACTTC CASMEGLAGETQYF TRBV21-1 NA NA TRBJ2-5
TGTGCCAGCAGTCCCCGACCGCGGCAGACCCAGTACTTC CASSPRPRQTQYF TRBV28 NA NA TRBJ2-5
TGCGCCAGCAGACAGGGCCCCAGGCAGCCCCAGCATTTT CASRQGPRQPQHF TRBV5-1 NA NA TRBJ1-5
TGTGCCAGCAGCTTATCGGGAAGTCTGCAGAACACTGAAGCTTTCTTT CASSLSGSLQNTEAFF TRBV7-2 NA NA TRBJ1-1
TGTGCCAGCAGTCAAGGCCCCAATCAGCCCCAGCATTTT CASSQGPNQPQHF TRBV11-2 NA NA TRBJ1-5
TGTGCCAGTAGTATATCACAGGGAGGGAACTATGGCTACACCTTC CASSISQGGNYGYTF TRBV19 NA few TRBJ1-2
TGTGCCAGCAGCCCTACAGGAGGTATAGGTGGCTACACCTTC CASSPTGGIGGYTF TRBV2 NA NA TRBJ1-2
TGTGCCAGCCGCTCACACAGCACAGATACGCAGTATTTT CASRSHSTDTQYF TRBV27 NA NA TRBJ2-3
TGTGCCAGCAGTTTAGGGCAGGTCAACTATGGCTACACCTTC CASSLGQVNYGYTF TRBV28 NA NA TRBJ1-2
TGCGCCAGCAGCTTGGGGGGAGGACCGAACACTGAAGCTTTCTTT CASSLGGGPNTEAFF TRBV5-1 NA NA TRBJ1-1
TGTGCTAGTGGTTGGACAGGGGGCGCGAATGGCTACACCTTC CASGWTGGANGYTF TRBV12-5 TRBD1 few TRBJ1-2
TGTGCCAGCCGCGCCTATCAAAACCTGAGAGAGTACTTC CASRAYQNLREYF TRBV2 NA NA TRBJ2-5
TGTGCCAGCAGTGAATACACCTATAGCAATCAGCCCCAGCATTTT CASSEYTYSNQPQHF TRBV25-1 NA NA TRBJ1-5
TGTGCCATCAGTACCGGGACAGGGGGCACAGATACGCAGTATTTT CAISTGTGGTDTQYF TRBV10-3 TRBD1 NA TRBJ2-3
TGCGCCAGCAGCCAAGATTTGGGCTCTGGAAACACCATATATTTT CASSQDLGSGNTIYF TRBV4-3 NA NA TRBJ1-3
TGTGCCAGCAGCCCCCTGAGGGATCATCAGCCCCAGCATTTT CASSPLRDHQPQHF TRBV3-1/TRBV3-2 NA NA TRBJ1-5
TGTGCCAGCAGCACCGACAGTAATAATAAGCCCCAGCATTTT CASSTDSNNKPQHF TRBV2 NA NA TRBJ1-5
TGCAGCGTTGAAGAATCTAGTCGGGCGGGGGTCACAGATACGCAGTATTTT CSVEESSRAGVTDTQYF TRBV29-1 TRBD2 NA TRBJ2-3
TGTGCCAGCAGCGTAGGGGACAGGGGGCAGAACTATGGCTACACCTTC CASSVGDRGQNYGYTF TRBV9 TRBD1 NA TRBJ1-2
TGTGCCAGTAGTTCCCGACGGGACAGAGAGACCCAGTACTTC CASSSRRDRETQYF TRBV19 TRBD1 NA TRBJ2-5
TGTGCCAGCAGTTACGACACCAACGTTCGGCAGCCCCAGCATTTT CASSYDTNVRQPQHF TRBV6-5 NA NA TRBJ1-5
TGTGCCAGCAGTTTCCGGGACACTGGAGGACAGCCCCAGCATTTT CASSFRDTGGQPQHF TRBV27 NA NA TRBJ1-5
TGTGCCAGTACCAAAACAGGGGTGGGGGAGACCCAGTACTTC CASTKTGVGETQYF TRBV19 TRBD1 NA TRBJ2-5
TGCGCCAGCAGCTTCAGGGGAAATGAGCAGTTCTTC CASSFRGNEQFF TRBV5-1 NA NA TRBJ2-1
TGTGCCAGCTCATCGACTACTACCACTGAAGCTTTCTTT CASSSTTTTEAFF TRBV18 NA few TRBJ1-1
NA CASSFGPGEHQPQHF TRBV5-1 NA NA TRBJ1-5
TGTGCCTGGAGTCCACGGACGAACACTGAAGCTTTCTTT CAWSPRTNTEAFF TRBV30 NA NA TRBJ1-1
TGTGCCAGCAGCTTGGAGGCGAATCAGCCCCAGCATTTT CASSLEANQPQHF TRBV5-5 NA few TRBJ1-5